The source of this TCR beta chain is a study of tumor-infiltrating lymphocytes in localized non-small cell lung cancer. General study results and limits: IM1 and IM2 tumors showed no difference in T-cell fraction. Only some patients had TCR sequencing, depending on available tissue.

Clones were sequenced by immunoSEQ multiplex PCR, and TCRdb holds only the in-frame ones, with some missing. In the table there are tens of thousands of clones, around 67% of which are singletons. The CDR3 extends over 14 amino acids. The germline gives CDR1 SEHNR, CDR2 FQNEAQ (reference sequence). The V end was cut by 1 base, the J end by 7 bases, with 13 bases between. This clone was counted once. No antigen is known for it. Sequencing input: lung tumor tissue. This chain joins TRBV7-9 and TRBJ1-2; TRBD1 is a possible D gene (5 bases). The sequence came from a human donor with non-small cell lung cancer. CDR3 residues: CASSLGETAGGYTF. As DNA, the CDR3 is TGTGCCAGCAGCTTAGGGGAGACAGCCGGTGGCTACACCTTC.